The 24 T cell receptor beta chains given below trace back to one sample, sequenced in a study of ipilimumab plus nivolumab after autologous stem cell transplantation (dated by TCRdb to the early 2020s). Libraries came from the immunoSEQ multiplex PCR assay. As stored in TCRdb, this immuneACCESS dataset retains in-frame rearrangements with V and J assigned. A fraction of the clones does not appear; measured against another copy, unresolved V genes explain less than half of the discrepancy, and the remainder lacks a known reason. Recorded for this sample are around 2,400 clones; more than 80% of them occurred a single time. The ten largest clones represent 1.7% of the sample. The material sequenced was PBMCs, taken in a trial of ipilimumab plus nivolumab as post-transplant consolidation. The receptor source for this set is a male donor with primary mediastinal lymphoma.

This sequence joins TRBV4-2 and TRBJ2-1; D ambiguous. Germline V gene sequence: CDR1 LGHNA, CDR2 YNFKEQ. V lost 2 bases and J lost 11, with 7 bases in between. The length of the CDR3 is 11 residues. CDR3 residues: CASSQQEQQFF. The DNA for the CDR3 is TGTGCCAGCAGCCAACAGGAGCAGCAGTTCTTC.

V is TRBV19 and J is TRBJ2-7, with D possibly matching TRBD1 (6 bases). V was clipped by 4 bases and J by 1 base, with 14 bases between them. This CDR3 is 15 amino acids long. In germline, CDR1 is LNHDA, CDR2 SQIVND (reference sequence). Written as DNA, the CDR3 is TGTGCCAGTAGTAACGGGACAAAGAAATCCTACGAGCAGTACTTC. This translates into CASSNGTKKSYEQYF.

This clone has only a few counts. V gene TRBV4-2 combines with J gene TRBJ2-3; D not resolved. The V end lost 1 base, the J end lost 5 bases, and 10 bases lay between the germline ends. The CDR3 consists of 14 residues. CDR1 LGHNA and CDR2 YNFKEQ come from the germline V gene. DNA of the CDR3: TGTGCCAGCAGCCAAGCGGGCCACAAAGATACGCAGTATTTT. Amino acids: CASSQAGHKDTQYF.

The chain uses TRBV10-1 and TRBJ2-7; tentatively, D is TRBD1 or TRBD2 (6 bases each). The CDR3 loop spans 12 amino acids. The V gene lost 4 bases and the J gene lost 7 bases, with 11 bases spanning the gap. Germline assignment: CDR1 WNHNN and CDR2 SYGVQD (reference sequence). The CDR3 loop reads CASSVGGQEQYF. In DNA, the CDR3 is TGCGCCAGCAGTGTTGGGGGGCAGGAGCAGTACTTC.

There are a few counts of this clone. The CDR3 spells CASSLGASGGAQGGDTQYF. The DNA of the CDR3 is TGTGCCAGCAGCTTGGGCGCTAGCGGGGGGGCGCAAGGTGGTGATACGCAGTATTTT. The chain has TRBV5-4 and TRBJ2-3; TRBD2 matches 12 bases. Germline V gene data show CDR1 as SGHNT and CDR2 as YYREEE (reference sequence). V lost 0 bases to trimming and J lost 6 bases; unmatched junction nucleotides: 14. CDR3 length: 19 amino acids.

V usage is TRBV21-1 and J usage is TRBJ2-1. TRBV21-1 is reported as a pseudogene. This CDR3 spans 19 amino acids. For the CDR3, the DNA is TGTGCCAGCAGCAAAGATCGGGGCAGTAAAGCTTCCTCCTACAATGAGCAGTTCTTC. As protein: CASSKDRGSKASSYNEQFF.

The CDR3 region is CASSWVDKSSYNEQFF. In nucleotides, the CDR3 is TGTGCCAGCAGCTGGGTGGACAAGAGCTCCTACAATGAGCAGTTCTTC. This chain uses TRBV13 with TRBJ2-1, with a weak D call TRBD1 (5 bases). Trimming left V 4 bases short and J 0 bases short, with 13 bases between. This CDR3 spans 16 amino acids. Germline CDR1 reads PRHDT; CDR2 reads FYEKMQ (reference sequence).

V and J are TRBV28 and TRBJ2-7; D may correspond to TRBD1 or TRBD2 (5 bases each). Germline CDR1 MDHEN, CDR2 SYDVKM. The V end lost 6 bases, the J end lost 0 bases, and 15 bases lay between the germline ends. There are 15 residues in the CDR3. In DNA form, the CDR3 reads TGTGCCAGCAGACAGCCCGGGGCGAGCTCCTACGAGCAGTACTTC. Protein sequence: CASRQPGASSYEQYF.

The chain uses TRBV28 and TRBJ2-1, with a weak D call TRBD2 (5 bases). The germline V gene has CDR1 MDHEN and CDR2 SYDVKM. CDR3 length: 16 amino acids. V was shortened by 4 bases and J by 3 bases, with 16 bases between the two germline ends. CDR3 amino acids: CASSSRRAENYNEQFF. The CDR3 DNA follows: TGTGCCAGCAGTTCAAGGCGGGCGGAGAACTACAATGAGCAGTTCTTC.

J is TRBJ2-7 and V is TRBV5-1, with 14 positions matching TRBD2. From germline, CDR1 is SGHRS and CDR2 YFSETQ. The V and J ends lost 3 bases and 2 bases, in that order; junction bases with no gene match: 13. The CDR3 spans 19 residues. This CDR3 reads CASSWGVTSGRDPTYEQYF. In DNA form, the CDR3 reads TGCGCCAGCAGCTGGGGGGTGACTAGCGGGAGGGACCCCACCTACGAGCAGTACTTC.

The rearrangement links TRBV9 to TRBJ2-7; TRBD1 or TRBD2 may be the D gene (5 bases each). The CDR3 has 14 residues. The germline gives CDR1 SGDLS, CDR2 YYNGEE. Trimming removed 0 bases from V and 5 bases from J, with 12 bases in between. The CDR3 loop reads CASSVDGDEDEQYF. CDR3 sequence (DNA): TGTGCCAGCAGCGTAGACGGGGACGAGGACGAGCAGTACTTC. Filled out from reference TRBV9 and TRBJ2-7, the complete variable domain reads DSGVTQTPKHLITATGQRVTLRCSPRSGDLSVYWYQQSLDQGLQFLIQYYNGEERAKGNILERFSAQQFPDLHSELNLSSLELGDSALYFCASSVDGDEDEQYFGPGTRLTVT.

The chain couples TRBV7-1 to TRBJ1-2, with D unresolved. TRBV7-1 has ORF status, its function being uncertain. This CDR3 region has 15 residues. Trimming stripped 4 bases from V and 3 bases from J, with 15 bases between. CDR3 DNA: TGTGCCAGCAGCTTAGAGTCTGGCGCATACTATGGCTACACCTTC. The encoded protein is CASSLESGAYYGYTF.

V and J are TRBV6-1 and TRBJ2-1; TRBD1 is a possible D gene (6 bases). The CDR3 is made up of 17 amino acids. The V end was cut by 0 bases, the J end by 0 bases, with 12 bases between. Per germline, CDR1 MNHNS and CDR2 SASEGT. CDR3 region: CASSEAGDTFSYNEQFF. The CDR3 DNA reads TGTGCCAGCAGTGAAGCGGGGGACACCTTCTCCTACAATGAGCAGTTCTTC.

The chain employs TRBV28 and TRBJ2-1; D is ambiguous. Germline CDR1 is MDHEN and CDR2 is SYDVKM. Trimming removed 5 bases from V and 8 bases from J, with 13 bases in between. The CDR3 extends over 13 amino acids. CDR3: CASSQIPWDEQFF. The CDR3 DNA reads TGTGCCAGCAGTCAAATCCCATGGGATGAGCAGTTCTTC.

This clone has just a few counts. The chain is built from TRBV30 and TRBJ1-2; TRBD1 might be the D (5 bases). This CDR3 spans 11 amino acids. Trimming stripped 5 bases from V and 4 bases from J, with 8 bases between. Germline assignment: CDR1 GTSNPN and CDR2 SVGIG (reference sequence). The CDR3 bases are TGTGCCTGGCAACAGGCCTATGGCTACACCTTC. Translation: CAWQQAYGYTF.

The rearrangement links TRBV29-1 to TRBJ2-7, with a possible D match to TRBD1 (6 bases). V lost 4 bases and J lost 1, with 20 bases in between. The CDR3 covers 16 residues. Germline V lookup: CDR1 SQVTM, CDR2 ANQGSEA. The CDR3 reads CSVVATGSGASYEQYF. DNA of the CDR3: TGCAGCGTTGTGGCTACAGGGTCAGGGGCTTCCTACGAGCAGTACTTC.

The CDR3 loop reads CASSWVVSGFYGYTF. The CDR3 DNA reads TGTGCCAGCAGCTGGGTGGTGTCAGGGTTCTATGGCTACACCTTC. V is TRBV5-6 and J is TRBJ1-2; a weak D match, TRBD1 (5 bases). CDR3 length: 15 amino acids. Germline CDR1 reads SGHDT; CDR2 reads YYEEEE. V lost 3 bases and J 4 bases, leaving 16 bases between the germline ends.

This rearrangement joins TRBV11-2 to TRBJ2-1, with a tentative D call TRBD1 (6 bases). Germline CDR1 and CDR2: SGHAT and FQNNGV. V was pared by 0 bases and J by 9 bases, with 15 bases between. This CDR3 is built from 15 residues. The CDR3 reads CASSLDRTEGGEQFF. CDR3 in DNA: TGTGCCAGCAGCTTAGATCGGACAGAGGGCGGTGAGCAGTTCTTC. Looking up the rest from reference TRBV11-2 and TRBJ2-1 gives the full variable domain: EAGVAQSPRYKIIEKRQSVAFWCNPISGHATLYWYQQILGQGPKLLIQFQNNGVVDDSQLPKDRFSAERLKGVDSTLKIQPAKLEDSAVYLCASSLDRTEGGEQFFGPGTRLTVL.

V usage is TRBV4-2 and J usage is TRBJ2-2; TRBD2 agrees at 9 bases. Germline CDR1 LGHNA, CDR2 YNFKEQ. This CDR3 region has 18 residues. V shed 0 bases, J shed 6 bases, and the junction held 11 bases outside the gene matches. Written as DNA, the CDR3 is TGTGCCAGCAGCCAAGATCGGGCTAGCGGGGTACTCCCCGGGGAGCTGTTTTTT. Its translation is CASSQDRASGVLPGELFF.

This chain connects TRBV5-4 to TRBJ1-1, with 8 bases matching TRBD1. Per germline, CDR1 SGHNT and CDR2 YYREEE (reference sequence). V lost 3 bases and J lost 4; bases outside the gene matches: 11. The CDR3 contains 16 residues. The CDR3 spells CASSSERQGPSTEAFF. In DNA, the CDR3 is TGTGCCAGCAGCTCAGAAAGACAGGGGCCGAGCACTGAAGCTTTCTTT.

V usage is TRBV6-5 and J usage is TRBJ1-2; no clear D gene. Germline values: CDR1 MNHEY, CDR2 SVGAGI. With 0 bases removed from V and 7 bases from J, the gap between germline ends came to 12 bases. This CDR3 has 14 residues. CDR3 nucleotides: TGTGCCAGCAGTTACTCGACATCTGAGATTGGCTACACCTTC. Protein sequence: CASSYSTSEIGYTF.

The gene calls are TRBV19 and TRBJ2-1; perhaps TRBD1 as D (5 bases). Germline V CDR1 and CDR2: LNHDA, SQIVND (reference sequence). CDR3 length equals 15 residues. V was trimmed by 5 bases and J by 7 bases, leaving 18 bases between them. The DNA of the CDR3 is TGTGCCAGTAGTCTTCATAGGTCAGGGCGGAATGAGCAGTTCTTC. Amino acids: CASSLHRSGRNEQFF.

The chain joins TRBV5-1 to TRBJ2-2, with 12 bases identical to TRBD1. CDR3 length equals 15 residues. J gave up 6 bases and V 5 bases, and 5 bases lay outside the gene matches. Germline CDR1 is SGHRS and CDR2 is YFSETQ. The CDR3 DNA reads as TGCGCCAGCAGGTGGGGACAGGGGGCCTCCGGGGAGCTGTTTTTT. The encoded protein is CASRWGQGASGELFF.

J is TRBJ2-5 and V is TRBV15; 11 bases map to TRBD2. The CDR3 is made up of 18 amino acids. J lost 0 bases, V lost 3 bases, and 9 bases had no gene match. Germline V gives CDR1 LNHNV, CDR2 YYDKDF (reference sequence). The CDR3 sequence: CATSSAGTSGPHQETQYF. The CDR3 region has the DNA TGTGCCACCAGCAGCGCCGGGACTAGCGGACCGCACCAAGAGACCCAGTACTTC.